These 27 T cell receptor beta chains originate from one sample sequenced in a study of OX40 agonist ivuxolimab in advanced cancers. Some clones are missing from TCRdb's copy, which holds only in-frame ones; the method was immunoSEQ multiplex PCR. The sample has 150,000 to 190,000 clones, 90% to 95% seen once. The sequenced sample was CD4+ or CD8+ T cells sorted from blood, obtained in a trial of the OX40 agonist ivuxolimab. The source is an adult with an advanced solid tumor such as melanoma, head and neck, liver or kidney cancer.

The J gene is TRBJ2-3, the V gene TRBV19, with TRBD1 matching over 7 bases. Trimming removed 6 bases from V and 0 bases from J; junction bases left unmatched: 9. CDR1 and CDR2 (germline): LNHDA, SQIVND (reference sequence). The CDR3 covers 16 residues. As DNA, the CDR3 is TGTGCCAGTAGCCAGATGGGACAGCCCAGCACAGATACGCAGTATTTT. Translated: CASSQMGQPSTDTQYF.

The chain employs TRBV9 and TRBJ2-3; weak D call: TRBD2 (7 bases). CDR1 and CDR2 from the germline V gene are SGDLS and YYNGEE. CDR3 length: 14 amino acids. V shed 3 bases and J shed 5 bases, with 13 bases lying between them. The CDR3 DNA follows: TGTGCCAGCAGCGGGCGGGGGCCGGTAGATACGCAGTATTTT. The encoded protein is CASSGRGPVDTQYF.

The V and J genes are TRBV25-1 and TRBJ2-2; D not resolved. CDR3 length: 16 residues. Germline V gene lookup returns CDR1 MGHDK and CDR2 SYGVNS. V was pared by 3 bases and J by 2 bases, with 13 bases between. The CDR3 spells CASSDWATSNTGELFF. The CDR3, as DNA: TGTGCCAGCAGTGATTGGGCTACGTCTAACACCGGGGAGCTGTTTTTT.

The chain uses TRBV20-1 and TRBJ2-1, with unresolved D. The CDR3 runs 10 residues. Between the trimmed V and J ends, which lost 3 bases and 9 bases, there was a span of 6 bases. Germline V gives CDR1 DFQATT, CDR2 SNEGSKA (reference sequence). This CDR3 is CSASHVEQFF. For the CDR3, the DNA is TGCAGTGCTAGTCATGTTGAGCAGTTCTTC.

The chain carries TRBV4-1 and TRBJ1-5, with D uncertain. The CDR3 is made up of 16 amino acids. Germline V gene sequence: CDR1 MGHRA, CDR2 YSYEKL. Trimming removed 0 bases from V and 4 bases from J, with 13 bases in between. The DNA for the CDR3 is TGCGCCAGCAGCCAAGAGAGTAGGGTCATAAATCAGCCCCAGCATTTT. Protein sequence: CASSQESRVINQPQHF.

The V gene is TRBV30, the J gene TRBJ2-3, with D possibly being TRBD2 (6 bases). This CDR3 has 13 residues. In germline, CDR1 is GTSNPN, CDR2 SVGIG (reference sequence). V was shortened by 5 bases and J by 5 bases, with 14 bases between the two germline ends. This chain's CDR3 is CAWRTPGGDTQYF. In DNA form, the CDR3 reads TGTGCCTGGCGGACTCCCGGGGGAGATACGCAGTATTTT.

In this sample, this clone turned up a few times. The V gene is TRBV28, the J gene TRBJ2-3; weak D call: TRBD1 (5 bases). The CDR3 totals 14 residues. The V gene's germline CDR1 is MDHEN and CDR2 SYDVKM. The V and J ends lost 3 bases and 5 bases respectively, with 12 bases between them. This CDR3 reads CASSLGQGRDTQYF. The CDR3 coding sequence is TGTGCCAGCAGTTTGGGTCAGGGAAGAGATACGCAGTATTTT.

The table lists this clone with a count of one. The chain uses TRBV12-5 and TRBJ2-7; no firm D call. The CDR3 extends over 12 amino acids. Per the germline V gene, CDR1 is LGHNT and CDR2 is FRNRAP. V was shortened by 0 bases and J by 5 bases, with 5 bases between the two germline ends. The CDR3 reads CASGLVLHEQYF. As DNA, the CDR3 is TGTGCTAGTGGTTTGGTACTCCACGAGCAGTACTTC.

This clone was observed a few times. The rearrangement uses TRBV27 and TRBJ1-5; D gene uncertain. V lost 8 bases to trimming and J lost 6 bases, with 8 bases between them. The CDR3 sequence is 11 residues long. Germline CDR1 reads MNHEY; CDR2 reads SMNVEV (reference sequence). Here the CDR3 reads CASGSIQPQHF. DNA for the CDR3: TGTGCCAGCGGCTCAATTCAGCCCCAGCATTTT.

This clone was recorded once. The rearrangement uses TRBV7-2 and TRBJ1-1; tentative D call: TRBD1 (5 bases). V was cut by 5 bases and J by 3 bases, with 10 bases left in between. The CDR3 is made up of 13 amino acids. CDR1 is SGHTA and CDR2 is FQGNSA in the germline V gene. CDR3 in amino acids: CASSRQRDTEAFF. Written as DNA, the CDR3 is TGTGCCAGCAGCCGACAGAGGGACACTGAAGCTTTCTTT.

The V call is TRBV5-1, the J call TRBJ2-5; 9 bases match TRBD2. The CDR3 contains 13 residues. CDR1 SGHRS and CDR2 YFSETQ come from the germline V gene. The J segment lost 5 bases and the V segment lost 2 bases, leaving 1 base of the junction unmatched. CDR3 in amino acids: CASSFSGGETQYF. CDR3 sequence (DNA): TGCGCCAGCAGCTTTAGCGGGGGCGAGACCCAGTACTTC.

The chain couples TRBV5-1 to TRBJ1-6, with D perhaps TRBD1 (6 bases). The CDR3 covers 13 residues. Per the germline V gene, CDR1 is SGHRS and CDR2 is YFSETQ. V dropped 5 bases and J dropped 8 bases, with 11 bases sitting between them. This CDR3 is CASSGGEYSPLHF. CDR3 bases: TGCGCCAGCAGTGGGGGCGAGTATTCACCCCTCCACTTT.

Concerning this clone: The junction differs from germline at one of its ends, possibly a read error. The J gene is TRBJ2-7, the V gene TRBV15; D might be TRBD1 (5 bases). Germline CDR1 LNHNV, CDR2 YYDKDF (reference sequence). The CDR3 covers 16 residues. The CDR3 protein is CAISRVGGTGLYEQYF. For the CDR3, the DNA is TGTGCCATCAGCAGAGTTGGCGGCACAGGTCTCTACGAGCAGTACTTC.

The V call is TRBV28, the J call TRBJ1-1; 7 positions match TRBD1. In germline, CDR1 is MDHEN, CDR2 SYDVKM. Trimming at V came to 4 bases and at J to 1 base, leaving 3 bases not matched to a gene. The CDR3 runs 14 residues. The CDR3: CASSSGGTNTEAFF. The CDR3 DNA reads as TGTGCCAGCAGTTCAGGGGGAACGAACACTGAAGCTTTCTTT.

V usage is TRBV18 and J usage is TRBJ1-3; 9 bases line up with TRBD1. This CDR3 comprises 15 residues. Germline loops: CDR1 KGHSH, CDR2 LQKENI. With V trimmed by 3 bases and J by 6 bases, 6 bases remained unmatched. The CDR3 loop is CASSPGTGFENTIYF. CDR3 bases: TGTGCCAGCTCACCGGGGACAGGGTTCGAAAACACCATATATTTT.

This chain connects TRBV2 to TRBJ1-4; 9 nucleotides align to TRBD1. This CDR3 comprises 17 residues. Germline lookup yields CDR1 SNHLY and CDR2 FYNNEI. The junction had 5 bases not matched to a gene; V was cut back by 3 bases and J by 0 bases. The DNA of the CDR3 is TGTGCCAGCAGTGAGGGACAGGGATTCTCAACTAATGAAAAACTGTTTTTT. Protein: CASSEGQGFSTNEKLFF.

The CDR3 sequence: CASSFERGLYGYTF. In nucleotides, the CDR3 is TGTGCCAGCAGCTTTGAAAGGGGGCTCTATGGCTACACCTTC. The chain employs TRBV7-8 and TRBJ1-2; the match to TRBD1 covers 7 bases. Germline-derived CDR1 and CDR2 are SGHVS and FQNEAQ. The CDR3 is 14 residues long. The V segment lost 3 bases and the J segment 4 bases; nucleotides outside the gene matches: 5.

The rearrangement uses TRBV6-5 and TRBJ2-6; no clear D gene. This CDR3 contains 12 residues. Germline lookup yields CDR1 MNHEY and CDR2 SVGAGI. The V gene lost 4 bases and the J gene lost 2 bases, with 0 bases spanning the gap. CDR3 bases: TGTGCCAGCAGTTCTGGGGCCAACGTCCTGACTTTC. The encoded protein is CASSSGANVLTF.

V and J are TRBV5-1 and TRBJ1-3; D is undetermined. Trimming shortened V by 2 bases and J by 0 bases, and 6 bases separated the two germline ends. CDR1 SGHRS and CDR2 YFSETQ come from the germline V gene. The CDR3 is 14 residues long. CDR3 in DNA: TGCGCCAGCAGCTTAGGACGCTCTGGAAACACCATATATTTT. Translating it yields CASSLGRSGNTIYF.

The CDR3 DNA follows: TGTGCCAGCAGCCAAGGAATACTAGCGGGGGGGCCCCGACAAGAGACCCAGTACTTC. Its translation is CASSQGILAGGPRQETQYF. The chain uses TRBV11-2 and TRBJ2-5; TRBD2 aligns across 13 bases. The trim removed 5 bases at V and 2 bases at J, leaving 14 bases unmatched. The V gene's germline CDR1 is SGHAT and CDR2 FQNNGV. This CDR3 is built from 19 residues.

The chain combines TRBV2 with TRBJ1-5, with unresolved D. The CDR3 extends over 15 amino acids. V gave up 5 bases and J gave up 2 bases, with 13 bases separating them. Germline values: CDR1 SNHLY, CDR2 FYNNEI. CDR3: CASSSRPEGNQPQHF. The CDR3 coding sequence is TGTGCCAGCAGTTCCCGGCCCGAGGGCAATCAGCCCCAGCATTTT.

For the CDR3, the DNA is TGTGCCAGCAGTGGACGGCGGCCGACCTACAATGAGCAGTTCTTC. This translates into CASSGRRPTYNEQFF. The chain links TRBV28 to TRBJ2-1, with D unresolved. CDR1 MDHEN and CDR2 SYDVKM come from the germline V gene. CDR3 size: 15 residues. The V and J ends lost 5 bases and 2 bases respectively, with 13 bases between them.

The genes are TRBV7-2 and TRBJ2-2; no definite D call. CDR3 size: 13 residues. Between the trimmed V and J ends, which lost 5 bases and 1 base, there was a span of 5 bases. CDR1 SGHTA and CDR2 FQGNSA come from the germline V gene. The CDR3 DNA follows: TGTGCCAGCAGCCGCAGGAACACCGGGGAGCTGTTTTTT. Translating gives CASSRRNTGELFF.

The chain combines TRBV14 with TRBJ2-7, with D hard to call. There are 15 residues in the CDR3. Trimming took off 1 base at V and 3 bases at J, with 13 bases between the two ends. From germline, CDR1 is SGHDN and CDR2 FVKESK. The CDR3 protein is CASSQVGGEDYEQYF. DNA of the CDR3: TGTGCCAGCAGCCAAGTGGGCGGCGAGGACTACGAGCAGTACTTC.

The chain has TRBV9 and TRBJ1-2, with 12 bases that match TRBD1. The V and J ends lost 0 bases and 7 bases, in that order; junction bases with no gene match: 10. The CDR3 is 17 residues long. Per the germline V gene, CDR1 is SGDLS and CDR2 is YYNGEE. CDR3 sequence reads: CASSVGMKGQGARGYTF. The CDR3 DNA follows: TGTGCCAGCAGCGTAGGAATGAAGGGACAGGGGGCACGTGGCTACACCTTC.

Remarks on this clone: One end of the junction varies from germline; a read error may be responsible. The genes are TRBV5-5 and TRBJ1-2; D is perhaps TRBD1 (6 bases). This CDR3 is 12 amino acids long. Germline CDR1 reads SGHKS; CDR2 reads YYEKEE (reference sequence). The DNA for the CDR3 is TGTGCCAGCAGCCCGGGAAACAGGGAGACCCTCTTC. It is translated as CASSPGNRETLF.

The genes are TRBV5-1 and TRBJ1-2; no clear D. The V and J ends lost 0 bases and 4 bases respectively, with 10 bases between them. The germline V gene has CDR1 SGHRS and CDR2 YFSETQ. The CDR3 contains 14 residues. The CDR3 here is CASSLEGIGYGYTF. In DNA, the CDR3 is TGCGCCAGCAGCTTGGAAGGGATCGGCTATGGCTACACCTTC. The full variable domain, in which reference TRBV5-1 and TRBJ1-2 provide the parts outside the CDR3, is KAGVTQTPRYLIKTRGQQVTLSCSPISGHRSVSWYQQTPGQGLQFLFEYFSETQRNKGNFPGRFSGRQFSNSRSEMNVSTLELGDSALYLCASSLEGIGYGYTFGSGTRLTVV.